Each of the 12 T cell receptor beta chains below was sequenced from the same sample in a study of T cell responses to AZD1222 COVID-19 vaccine. The repertoire was sequenced with immunoSEQ multiplex PCR; TCRdb's copy has only in-frame clones and lacks some. The table includes 84,000 or so clones, approximately 86% detected once. The starting material was peripheral blood, obtained on day 0 of MenACWY control vaccination. These receptors originate from an adult in good health.

CDR3 amino acids: CASSPGGVNEKLFF. CDR3 nucleotides: TGTGCCAGCAGCCCCGGGGGGGTGAATGAAAAACTGTTTTTT. The rearrangement uses TRBV7-9 and TRBJ1-4; a possible D gene is TRBD1 (5 bases). This CDR3 spans 14 amino acids. With 5 bases removed from V and 5 bases from J, the gap between germline ends came to 12 bases. The germline CDR1 and CDR2 sequences are SEHNR and FQNEAQ (reference sequence).

V is TRBV25-1 and J is TRBJ2-3; D not resolved. Germline values: CDR1 MGHDK, CDR2 SYGVNS. V shed 2 bases and J shed 2 bases, with 8 bases lying between them. The CDR3 has 14 residues. The CDR3 DNA reads as TGTGCCAGCAGTGAAGACTCCTCCACAGATACGCAGTATTTT. The encoded protein is CASSEDSSTDTQYF.

This sequence joins TRBV6-6 and TRBJ1-6, with a possible D match to TRBD1 (6 bases). Deletions cut 4 bases from V and 8 bases from J, with 15 bases between. The CDR3 spans 15 residues. Per germline, CDR1 MNHNY and CDR2 SVGAGI (reference sequence). The CDR3 DNA reads as TGTGCCAGCAGTTCGAGGACAGCTGGGGATTCACCCCTCCACTTT. It translates to CASSSRTAGDSPLHF.

The V and J genes are TRBV12-3 or TRBV12-4 and TRBJ1-1, with D uncertain. CDR3 length: 13 residues. Trimming left V 8 bases short and J 1 base short, with 11 bases between. The CDR3 loop is CASLPRANTEAFF. The CDR3 nucleotides read TGTGCCAGCCTCCCCCGGGCGAACACTGAAGCTTTCTTT.

The J gene is TRBJ1-2, the V gene TRBV5-1; D possibly corresponds to TRBD1 (6 bases). Germline CDR1 reads SGHRS; CDR2 reads YFSETQ. This CDR3 has 11 amino acids. V was clipped by 3 bases and J by 8 bases, with 8 bases between them. CDR3 nucleotides: TGCGCCAGCAGCTACGACAGGGGCTACACCTTC. Protein product: CASSYDRGYTF.

The chain recombines TRBV7-8 with TRBJ1-6; possibly TRBD1 for D (5 bases). V dropped 3 bases and J dropped 8 bases, with 8 bases sitting between them. There are 13 residues in the CDR3. Per germline, CDR1 SGHVS and CDR2 FQNEAQ. CDR3 in DNA: TGTGCCAGCAGCTTTCAGGGAGATTCACCCCTCCACTTT. This translates into CASSFQGDSPLHF.

The rearrangement joins TRBV5-8 to TRBJ2-2; possibly TRBD1 for D (5 bases). The CDR3 extends over 15 amino acids. Trimming pared 1 base from V and 2 bases from J, leaving 9 bases between. Germline-derived CDR1 and CDR2 are SGHTS and YDEGEE. The CDR3 protein is CASSLLQGNTGELFF. CDR3 bases: TGTGCCAGCAGCTTGCTCCAGGGAAACACCGGGGAGCTGTTTTTT. The variable domain in full, completed from reference TRBV5-8 and TRBJ2-2, reads EAGVTQSPTHLIKTRGQQATLRCSPISGHTSVYWYQQALGLGLQFLLWYDEGEERNRGNFPPRFSGRQFPNYSSELNVNALELEDSALYLCASSLLQGNTGELFFGEGSRLTVL.

V is TRBV27 and J is TRBJ1-6, with 7 bases that match TRBD1. Germline CDR1 and CDR2: MNHEY and SMNVEV (reference sequence). V dropped 6 bases and J dropped 7; count of bases not matched to a gene: 3. The CDR3 sequence is 13 residues long. This CDR3 is CASREGANSPLHF. The CDR3 coding sequence is TGTGCCAGCAGGGAGGGGGCAAATTCACCCCTCCACTTT.

V usage is TRBV20-1 and J usage is TRBJ2-5; D possibly corresponds to TRBD1 (5 bases). V dropped 3 bases and J dropped 4 bases, with 15 bases sitting between them. Looked up from germline, CDR1 is DFQATT and CDR2 is SNEGSKA (reference sequence). The CDR3 has 14 amino acids. This CDR3 reads CSASRVGGAETQYF. Written as DNA, the CDR3 is TGCAGTGCTAGTCGAGTAGGTGGGGCAGAGACCCAGTACTTC.

The chain combines TRBV5-1 with TRBJ2-3; D is perhaps TRBD1 (6 bases). The length of the CDR3 is 13 residues. The germline gives CDR1 SGHRS, CDR2 YFSETQ. V was cut by 4 bases and J by 2 bases, with 8 bases left in between. The CDR3 DNA sequence: TGCGCCAGCAGCAGGGACACCACAGATACGCAGTATTTT. This encodes CASSRDTTDTQYF.

The chain uses TRBV11-2 and TRBJ2-1, with TRBD1 identical over 7 bases. V lost 1 base, J lost 8 bases, and 8 bases stayed unmatched. Germline CDR1 and CDR2: SGHAT and FQNNGV. The CDR3 is made up of 15 amino acids. The DNA of the CDR3 is TGTGCCAGCAGCTTAGTCGGGACAGACCTCGATGAGCAGTTCTTC. It codes for CASSLVGTDLDEQFF.

The chain employs TRBV6-2 or TRBV6-3 and TRBJ1-5; D is unclear. This CDR3 has 14 amino acids. Germline CDR1 is MNHEY and CDR2 is SVGEGT. V lost 2 bases and J lost 3, with 8 bases in between. The DNA for the CDR3 is TGTGCCAGCAGTTACCAAGGCTTCAATCAGCCCCAGCATTTT. This sequence encodes CASSYQGFNQPQHF.